These T cell receptor beta chains were read from a single sample in a study of CD8+ T cells in alopecia areata. TCRdb's copy holds only in-frame clones and misses some; the assay was immunoSEQ multiplex PCR. This table has approximately 200,000 clones, roughly two fifths appearing once. Sequenced here: CD4+ T cells sorted from blood, sampled at approximately week 37, from a patient treated with tofacitinib. Receptors originate from a human donor with alopecia areata. CDR3s include the opening cysteine and the closing phenylalanine or tryptophan. D genes are given only for firm matches. For some rows the clone size is stated as once, few or many, or as a class when expanded; others skip it.

TRBV7-7	few	TRBJ2-7	TRBD2	CASSLARSGVYEQYF	TGTGCTAGCAGCTTAGCGCGGAGCGGGGTCTACGAGCAGTACTTC
TRBV2	NA	TRBJ2-3	NA	CASSGSRASTDTQYF	TGTGCCAGCAGTGGTTCCAGGGCTAGCACAGATACGCAGTATTTT
TRBV27	few	TRBJ2-6	TRBD1	CASGPGQGVTGANVLTF	TGTGCCAGCGGTCCGGGACAGGGTGTAACTGGGGCCAACGTCCTGACTTTC
TRBV10-3	few	TRBJ2-7	NA	CAISRTAQRGEQYF	TGTGCCATCAGCCGAACCGCTCAAAGGGGAGAGCAGTACTTC
TRBV19	NA	TRBJ1-1	NA	CASSLNNGVTNTEAFF	TGTGCCAGTAGTCTGAATAATGGGGTGACGAACACTGAAGCTTTCTTT
TRBV29-1	NA	TRBJ1-1	TRBD1	CSVVGGRNTEAFF	TGCAGCGTTGTAGGGGGCCGGAACACTGAAGCTTTCTTT
TRBV18	NA	TRBJ1-4	TRBD1	CASSPRIGTGNEKLFF	TGTGCCAGCTCACCACGGATTGGGACAGGCAATGAAAAACTGTTTTTT
TRBV30	NA	TRBJ2-7	NA	CAWSFWGRDEQYF	TGTGCCTGGAGTTTTTGGGGTCGGGACGAGCAGTACTTC
TRBV7-2	NA	TRBJ2-1	TRBD2	CASSPVGVASGRNYNEQFF	TGTGCCAGCAGCCCCGTGGGGGTGGCTAGCGGGAGGAATTACAATGAGCAGTTCTTC
TRBV9	NA	TRBJ2-3	TRBD1	CASTSHRTGWADTQYF	TGTGCCAGCACCAGCCATCGGACAGGGTGGGCAGATACGCAGTATTTT
TRBV7-2	NA	TRBJ2-1	NA	CASSATSYNEQFF	TGTGCCAGCAGCGCGACATCCTACAATGAGCAGTTCTTC
TRBV6-1	many	TRBJ1-5	NA	CASSRTGVSNQPQHF	TGTGCCAGCAGCAGAACAGGAGTCAGCAATCAGCCCCAGCATTTT
TRBV2	NA	TRBJ2-3	NA	CASSEAGLATDTQYF	TGTGCCAGCAGTGAAGCAGGGCTAGCAACAGATACGCAGTATTTT
TRBV9	NA	TRBJ1-5	NA	CASSPGPIGNQPQHF	TGTGCCAGCAGCCCCGGGCCGATAGGGAATCAGCCCCAGCATTTT
TRBV30	NA	TRBJ2-2	NA	CAWSVRAGWSGELFF	TGTGCCTGGAGTGTACGGGCAGGGTGGTCCGGGGAGCTGTTTTTT
TRBV7-8	NA	TRBJ1-2	NA	CASSPEGRGYGYTF	TGTGCCAGCAGCCCGGAGGGTCGCGGCTATGGCTACACCTTC
TRBV25-1	NA	TRBJ1-4	NA	CASSEPEGLGISREKLFF	TGTGCCAGCAGTGAACCCGAGGGCTTGGGGATATCTCGTGAAAAACTGTTTTTT
TRBV7-2	NA	TRBJ2-1	TRBD1	CASSLEGTGYNEQFF	TGTGCCAGCAGCTTAGAGGGGACAGGGTACAATGAGCAGTTCTTC
TRBV4-1	few	TRBJ1-5	TRBD1	CASSQAPGTGNNQPQHF	TGCGCCAGCAGCCAGGCCCCCGGGACAGGGAACAATCAGCCCCAGCATTTT